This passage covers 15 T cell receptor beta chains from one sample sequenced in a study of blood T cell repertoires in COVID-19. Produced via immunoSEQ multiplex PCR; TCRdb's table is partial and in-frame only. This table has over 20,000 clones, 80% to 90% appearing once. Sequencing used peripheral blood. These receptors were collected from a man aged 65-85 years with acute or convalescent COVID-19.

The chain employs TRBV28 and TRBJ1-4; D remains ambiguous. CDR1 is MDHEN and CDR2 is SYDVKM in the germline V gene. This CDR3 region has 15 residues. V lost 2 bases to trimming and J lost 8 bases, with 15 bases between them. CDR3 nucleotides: TGTGCCAGCAGTTTACCCACGGGTAACGAAGAAAAACTGTTTTTT. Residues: CASSLPTGNEEKLFF.

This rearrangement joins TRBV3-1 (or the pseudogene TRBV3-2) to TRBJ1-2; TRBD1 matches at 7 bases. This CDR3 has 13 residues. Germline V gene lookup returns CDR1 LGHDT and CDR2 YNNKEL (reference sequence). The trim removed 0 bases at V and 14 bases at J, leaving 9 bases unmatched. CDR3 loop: CASSQDPDRHRTF. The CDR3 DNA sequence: TGTGCCAGCAGCCAAGATCCGGACAGGCACAGAACCTTC.

The DNA of the CDR3 is TGCAGTGCTGACAGGGGGCATGGCTACACCTTC. Translated: CSADRGHGYTF. This sequence joins TRBV20-1 and TRBJ1-2; 10 bases fit TRBD1. CDR3 size: 11 residues. The V gene end was trimmed by 5 bases and the J gene end by 6 bases; junction bases not matched to a gene: 0. CDR1 is DFQATT, CDR2 SNEGSKA, per germline (reference sequence).

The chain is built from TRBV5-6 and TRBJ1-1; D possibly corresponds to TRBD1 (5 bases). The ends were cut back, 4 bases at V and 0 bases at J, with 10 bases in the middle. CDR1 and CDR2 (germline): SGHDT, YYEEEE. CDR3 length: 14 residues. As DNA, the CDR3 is TGTGCCAGCAGCCTGACAGTTATGAACACTGAAGCTTTCTTT. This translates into CASSLTVMNTEAFF.

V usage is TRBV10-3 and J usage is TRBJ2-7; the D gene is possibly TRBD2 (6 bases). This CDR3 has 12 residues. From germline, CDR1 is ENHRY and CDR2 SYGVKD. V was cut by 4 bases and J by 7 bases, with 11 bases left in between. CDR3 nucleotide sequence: TGTGCCATCAGTGTTAGTAGCGGAGAGCAGTACTTC. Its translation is CAISVSSGEQYF.

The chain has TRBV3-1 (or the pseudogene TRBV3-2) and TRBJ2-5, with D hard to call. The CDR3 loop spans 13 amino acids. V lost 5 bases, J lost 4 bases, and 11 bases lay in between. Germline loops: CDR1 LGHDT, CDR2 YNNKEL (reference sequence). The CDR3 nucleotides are TGTGCCAGCAGCTTCGCCACTGGAGAGACCCAGTACTTC. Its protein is CASSFATGETQYF.

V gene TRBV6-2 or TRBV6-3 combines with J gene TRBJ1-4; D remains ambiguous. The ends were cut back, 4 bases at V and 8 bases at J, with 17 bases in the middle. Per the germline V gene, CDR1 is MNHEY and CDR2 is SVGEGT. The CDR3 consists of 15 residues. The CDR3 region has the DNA TGTGCCAGCAGTTTCACGGTCTTCGAAGAGGAAAAACTGTTTTTT. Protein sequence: CASSFTVFEEEKLFF.

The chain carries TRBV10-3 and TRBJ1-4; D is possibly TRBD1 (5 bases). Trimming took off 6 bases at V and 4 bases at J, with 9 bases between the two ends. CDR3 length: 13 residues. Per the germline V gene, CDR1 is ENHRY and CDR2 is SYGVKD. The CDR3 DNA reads TGTGCCATCAGCCAGACAGATAATGAAAAACTGTTTTTT. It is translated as CAISQTDNEKLFF.

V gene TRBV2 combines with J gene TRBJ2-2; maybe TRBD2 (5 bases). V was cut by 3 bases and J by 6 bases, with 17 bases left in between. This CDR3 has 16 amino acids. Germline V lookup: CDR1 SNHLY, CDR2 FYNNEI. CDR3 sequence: CASSDRGRIFAGELFF. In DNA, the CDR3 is TGTGCCAGCAGTGACCGAGGGCGGATCTTTGCCGGGGAGCTGTTTTTT.

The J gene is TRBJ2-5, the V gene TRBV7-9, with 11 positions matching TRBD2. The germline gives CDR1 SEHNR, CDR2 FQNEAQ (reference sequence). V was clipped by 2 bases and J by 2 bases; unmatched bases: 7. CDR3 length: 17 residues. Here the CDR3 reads CASSLMTSGVKQETQYF. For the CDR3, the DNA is TGTGCCAGCAGCTTAATGACTAGCGGGGTGAAGCAAGAGACCCAGTACTTC.

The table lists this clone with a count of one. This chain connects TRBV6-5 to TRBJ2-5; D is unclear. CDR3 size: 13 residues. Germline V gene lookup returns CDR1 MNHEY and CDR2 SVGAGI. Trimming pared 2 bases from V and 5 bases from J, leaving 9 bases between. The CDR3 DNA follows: TGTGCCAGCAGTTACCAGGATTATGAGACCCAGTACTTC. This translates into CASSYQDYETQYF.

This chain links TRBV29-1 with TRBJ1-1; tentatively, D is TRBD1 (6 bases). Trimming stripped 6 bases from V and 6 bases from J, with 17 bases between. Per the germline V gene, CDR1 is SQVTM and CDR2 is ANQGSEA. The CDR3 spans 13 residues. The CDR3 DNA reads TGCAGCGTAACTCTTATTGACAGGCCTGAAGCTTTCTTT. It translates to CSVTLIDRPEAFF.

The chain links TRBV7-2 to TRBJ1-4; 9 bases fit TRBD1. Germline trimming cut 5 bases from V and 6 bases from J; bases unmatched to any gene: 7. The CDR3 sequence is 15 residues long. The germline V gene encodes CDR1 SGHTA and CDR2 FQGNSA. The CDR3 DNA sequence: TGTGCCAGCAGCACACGGACAGGGGACGATGAAAAACTGTTTTTT. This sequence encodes CASSTRTGDDEKLFF.

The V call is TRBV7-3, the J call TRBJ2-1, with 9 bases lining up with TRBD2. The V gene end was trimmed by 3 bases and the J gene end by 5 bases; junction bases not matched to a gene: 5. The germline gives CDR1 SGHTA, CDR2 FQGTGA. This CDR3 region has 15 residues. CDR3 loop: CASSLPSGDNNEQFF. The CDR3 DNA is TGTGCCAGCAGCTTGCCTAGCGGGGACAACAATGAGCAGTTCTTC.

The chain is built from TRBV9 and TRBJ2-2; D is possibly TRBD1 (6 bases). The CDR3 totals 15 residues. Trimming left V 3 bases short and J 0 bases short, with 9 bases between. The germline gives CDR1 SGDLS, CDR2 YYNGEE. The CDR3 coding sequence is TGTGCCAGCAGCGGAGGGACAACGAACACCGGGGAGCTGTTTTTT. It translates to CASSGGTTNTGELFF.